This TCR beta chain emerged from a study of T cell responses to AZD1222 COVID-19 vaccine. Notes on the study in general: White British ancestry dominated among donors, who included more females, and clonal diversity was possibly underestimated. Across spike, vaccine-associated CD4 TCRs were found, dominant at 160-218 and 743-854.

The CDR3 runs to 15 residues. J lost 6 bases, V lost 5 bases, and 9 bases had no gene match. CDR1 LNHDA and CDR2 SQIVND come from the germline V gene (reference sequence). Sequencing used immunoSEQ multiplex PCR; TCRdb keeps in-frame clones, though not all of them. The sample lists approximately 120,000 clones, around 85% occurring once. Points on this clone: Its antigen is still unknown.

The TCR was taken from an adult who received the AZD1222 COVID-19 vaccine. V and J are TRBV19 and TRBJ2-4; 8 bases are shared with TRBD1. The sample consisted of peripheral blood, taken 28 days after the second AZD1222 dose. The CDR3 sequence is CASSPLRGRGNIQYF. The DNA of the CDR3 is TGTGCCAGTAGTCCCCTCAGGGGGCGAGGAAACATTCAGTACTTC. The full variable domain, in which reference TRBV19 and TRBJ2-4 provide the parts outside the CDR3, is DGGITQSPKYLFRKEGQNVTLSCEQNLNHDAMYWYRQDPGQGLRLIYYSQIVNDFQKGDIAEGYSVSREKKESFPLTVTSAQKNPTAFYLCASSPLRGRGNIQYFGAGTRLSVL.